The next 20 T cell receptor beta chains were all read from a single sample in a study of control samples from healthy donors and cancer patients. The protocol was immunoSEQ multiplex PCR, while the TCRdb copy is restricted to in-frame clones and leaves out a portion. In the table there are around 72,000 clones, more than 80% of which are singletons. The sample consisted of blood. The receptors were gathered from a man in his fifties in good health.

The chain has TRBV18 and TRBJ2-2; D possibly corresponds to TRBD2 (5 bases). CDR1 is KGHSH, CDR2 LQKENI, per germline. The CDR3 has 11 residues. Trimming pared 6 bases from V and 6 bases from J, leaving 5 bases between. The CDR3, as DNA: TGTGCCAGCTCGGAGGCCGGGGAGCTGTTTTTT. This translates into CASSEAGELFF.

This clone showed up just once. The chain carries TRBV5-4 and TRBJ2-1; D gene uncertain. The CDR3 is 12 residues long. Germline-derived CDR1 and CDR2 are SGHNT and YYREEE (reference sequence). V lost 7 bases and J lost 11, with 16 bases in between. CDR3 sequence reads: CASHVSLGKQFF. CDR3 nucleotide sequence: TGTGCCAGCCATGTCAGCTTAGGGAAGCAGTTCTTC.

The chain joins TRBV19 to TRBJ2-1; D is unresolved. V was trimmed by 7 bases and J by 8 bases, leaving 24 bases between them. Germline assignment: CDR1 LNHDA and CDR2 SQIVND (reference sequence). CDR3 length: 16 residues. In DNA form, the CDR3 reads TGTGCCAGTAATGGGCACTCGTCGGACCTCACCGATGAGCAGTTCTTC. This translates into CASNGHSSDLTDEQFF.

This chain uses TRBV6-2 or TRBV6-3 with TRBJ2-7; 9 bases are a match to TRBD2. The CDR3 consists of 14 residues. V lost 5 bases to trimming and J lost 3 bases; unmatched junction nucleotides: 5. The V gene's germline CDR1 is MNHEY and CDR2 SVGEGT. The CDR3 loop reads CASSASGRIYEQYF. The CDR3, as DNA: TGTGCCAGCAGTGCAAGCGGGAGGATCTACGAGCAGTACTTC.

This clone has a single count. This chain links TRBV7-2 with TRBJ1-1; the match to TRBD1 covers 9 bases. Germline CDR1 is SGHTA and CDR2 is FQGNSA. The length of the CDR3 is 13 residues. Trimming took 4 bases from V and 13 from J; bases not matched to a gene: 10. The CDR3 reads CASSSRTGVYGFF. CDR3 in DNA: TGTGCCAGCAGCTCTAGGACAGGGGTTTACGGTTTCTTT.

V is TRBV19 and J is TRBJ2-7; D may correspond to TRBD1 or TRBD2 (5 bases each). Germline V CDR1 and CDR2: LNHDA, SQIVND (reference sequence). With 5 bases removed from V and 1 base from J, the gap between germline ends came to 21 bases. The CDR3 loop spans 17 amino acids. The CDR3 protein is CASSPATAKRGSYEQYF. In DNA, the CDR3 is TGTGCCAGTAGTCCCGCGACAGCGAAGAGGGGTTCCTACGAGCAGTACTTC.

J is TRBJ1-1 and V is TRBV12-3 or TRBV12-4; no clear D gene. The CDR3 is 11 residues long. V was cut by 0 bases and J by 10 bases, with 6 bases left in between. The DNA of the CDR3 is TGTGCCAGCAGTTTAGCGGGCCCAGCTTTCTTT. This codes for CASSLAGPAFF.

V and J are TRBV7-2 and TRBJ1-6, with 7 bases that match TRBD1. V lost 0 bases to trimming and J lost 10 bases; unmatched junction nucleotides: 6. This CDR3 spans 15 amino acids. Germline V gene lookup returns CDR1 SGHTA and CDR2 FQGNSA. Here the CDR3 DNA reads TGTGCCAGCAGCTTAGCAACAGGGGTAGGCTCACCCCTCCACTTT. Protein product: CASSLATGVGSPLHF.

The chain links TRBV24-1 to TRBJ2-1; 7 bases are a match to TRBD1. The CDR3 has 15 residues. Germline CDR1 and CDR2: KGHDR and SFDVKD. With 4 bases clipped from V and 5 bases from J, the junction kept 7 bases outside the gene matches. CDR3 sequence: CATSDRQGHHNEQFF. DNA of the CDR3: TGTGCCACCAGTGACAGACAGGGCCACCACAATGAGCAGTTCTTC.

This chain connects TRBV15 to TRBJ2-4; 8 bases are shared with TRBD1. This CDR3 is 15 amino acids long. J was trimmed by 3 bases and V by 0 bases; bases with no gene match: 1. Germline V gives CDR1 LNHNV, CDR2 YYDKDF (reference sequence). Written as DNA, the CDR3 is TGTGCCACCAGCAGAGATACAGGGGGCAAAAACATTCAGTACTTC. Translated: CATSRDTGGKNIQYF.

Written as DNA, the CDR3 is TGTGCCAATGGACGGAGCGGAGTTAACAATGAGCAGTTCTTC. Residues: CANGRSGVNNEQFF. The J gene is TRBJ2-1, the V gene TRBV2; tentatively, D is TRBD2 (5 bases). V was cut by 10 bases and J by 5 bases, with 18 bases left in between. Per germline, CDR1 SNHLY and CDR2 FYNNEI. The CDR3 consists of 14 residues.

The rearrangement links TRBV11-2 to TRBJ1-2, with D unresolved. In germline, CDR1 is SGHAT, CDR2 FQNNGV. The CDR3 spans 12 residues. The V and J ends lost 2 bases and 7 bases respectively, with 8 bases between them. This CDR3 is CASSLKASGYTF. The CDR3 DNA follows: TGTGCCAGCAGCTTAAAGGCGAGTGGCTACACCTTC.

The chain couples TRBV4-1 to TRBJ1-5, with D possibly being TRBD1 (5 bases). The CDR3 contains 16 residues. Trimming took off 1 base at V and 2 bases at J, with 12 bases between the two ends. Germline lookup yields CDR1 MGHRA and CDR2 YSYEKL. The chain's CDR3 is CASSQGGPTGNQPQHF. In nucleotides, the CDR3 is TGCGCCAGCAGCCAAGGGGGACCTACTGGCAATCAGCCCCAGCATTTT.

V usage is TRBV19 and J usage is TRBJ2-1, with 8 bases matching TRBD2. The V segment lost 3 bases and the J segment 11 bases; nucleotides outside the gene matches: 9. CDR1 LNHDA and CDR2 SQIVND come from the germline V gene (reference sequence). The CDR3 spans 14 residues. The CDR3 DNA sequence: TGTGCCAGTAGTATGGGGGGGGCGGGAGGAAAGCAGTTCTTC. It specifies CASSMGGAGGKQFF.

This sequence joins TRBV19 and TRBJ1-1, with TRBD1 identical over 7 bases. There are 14 residues in the CDR3. Trimming removed 6 bases from V and 7 bases from J; junction bases left unmatched: 11. Germline V CDR1 and CDR2: LNHDA, SQIVND (reference sequence). In DNA, the CDR3 is TGTGCCAGTAGCTCAGGGGGGAGATGGAGTGAAGCTTTCTTT. This translates into CASSSGGRWSEAFF.

This clone has only a few counts. This chain links TRBV7-2 with TRBJ2-1, with 8 nucleotides matching TRBD2. This CDR3 is built from 16 residues. The germline V gene encodes CDR1 SGHTA and CDR2 FQGNSA. The ends lost 5 bases at V and 7 bases at J; junction bases unmatched: 13. CDR3 residues: CASSPTRTSTPNEQFF. The CDR3 bases are TGTGCCAGCAGCCCAACGAGGACTAGCACCCCTAATGAGCAGTTCTTC.

V usage is TRBV6-5 and J usage is TRBJ2-3; TRBD2 matches 7 bases. This CDR3 has 15 residues. Germline V gene lookup returns CDR1 MNHEY and CDR2 SVGAGI. The ends lost 7 bases at V and 6 bases at J; junction bases unmatched: 13. The CDR3 sequence: CASTNGDYPGDTQYF. Written as DNA, the CDR3 is TGTGCCAGCACAAACGGGGACTACCCAGGGGATACGCAGTATTTT.

This clone occurred a few times. The rearrangement links TRBV2 to TRBJ1-2, with a weak D call TRBD1 (6 bases). The CDR3 sequence is 14 residues long. V lost 8 bases to trimming and J lost 3 bases, with 16 bases between them. CDR1 SNHLY and CDR2 FYNNEI come from the germline V gene. This chain's CDR3 is CASVREQGDYGYTF. In DNA, the CDR3 is TGTGCCAGCGTGAGAGAACAGGGAGACTATGGCTACACCTTC.

This clone is a singleton in its sample. The J gene is TRBJ2-7, the V gene TRBV3-1 (or the pseudogene TRBV3-2), with 12 nucleotides matching TRBD2. The CDR3 covers 16 residues. Germline V CDR1 and CDR2: LGHDT, YNNKEL (reference sequence). The V gene end was trimmed by 4 bases and the J gene end by 6 bases; junction bases not matched to a gene: 10. The CDR3 is CASSPTSGRFSGEQYF. The CDR3 DNA reads as TGTGCCAGCAGCCCTACTAGCGGGAGGTTCTCGGGCGAGCAGTACTTC.

The chain combines TRBV24-1 with TRBJ2-4, with 12 bases identical to TRBD1. The V gene end was trimmed by 4 bases and the J gene end by 0 bases; junction bases not matched to a gene: 9. The CDR3 loop spans 19 amino acids. Germline V lookup: CDR1 KGHDR, CDR2 SFDVKD. The CDR3 here is CATSETGTGGSKAKNIQYF. CDR3 in DNA: TGTGCCACCAGTGAGACCGGGACAGGGGGCTCGAAAGCCAAAAACATTCAGTACTTC.